The 5 T cell receptor beta chains below come from one sample, sequenced in a study of blood T cells in healthy people across ages. A sample-barcoded 5' primer and a J-beta primer mix were used in a second PCR of about 7 to 11 cycles. Via MiXCR, TCRdb re-called the 5' RACE reads, giving one row per CDR3 protein. The sample records about 640,000 distinct CDR3 sequences, under 70% being singletons. Sequencing was done on a sample of blood. The receptor source for this set is a man aged 55 to 69 in good health.

The chain carries TRBV6-5 and TRBJ1-1; D not certain. Per the germline V gene, CDR1 is MNHEY and CDR2 is SVGAGI. This CDR3 contains 12 residues. V was pared by 5 bases and J by 6 bases, with 10 bases between. CDR3 coding DNA: TGTGCCAGCAGTAGGTCTCCGGCTGAAGCTTTCTTT. Its protein product is CASSRSPAEAFF.

The rearrangement uses TRBV5-6 and TRBJ1-1; possibly TRBD1 for D (6 bases). Germline loops: CDR1 SGHDT, CDR2 YYEEEE. Trimming left V 4 bases short and J 5 bases short, with 15 bases between. The CDR3 sequence is 14 residues long. The CDR3 is CASSGGLGGTEAFF. CDR3 sequence (DNA): TGTGCCAGCAGCGGGGGCCTCGGAGGGACTGAAGCTTTCTTT.

There are a few counts of this clonotype. This sequence joins TRBV6-6 and TRBJ1-2, with 9 nucleotides matching TRBD1. CDR3 length: 15 amino acids. Trimming removed 4 bases from V and 4 bases from J; junction bases left unmatched: 7. Germline CDR1 is MNHNY and CDR2 is SVGAGI (reference sequence). DNA of the CDR3: TGTGCCAGCAGTTCCACGGACAGGGGAGGCTATGGCTACACCTTC. Amino acids: CASSSTDRGGYGYTF.

CDR3 nucleotide sequence: TGCAGTGCCGACAGGGTTGGCTACACCTTC. This sequence encodes CSADRVGYTF. V usage is TRBV20-1 and J usage is TRBJ1-2, with 7 nucleotides matching TRBD1. This CDR3 has 10 residues. The germline gives CDR1 DFQATT, CDR2 SNEGSKA (reference sequence). V gave up 6 bases and J gave up 7 bases; unmatched junction bases: 2.

The chain joins TRBV13 to TRBJ2-7; D might be TRBD2 (7 bases). This CDR3 comprises 15 residues. Germline lookup yields CDR1 PRHDT and CDR2 FYEKMQ (reference sequence). V lost 5 bases and J lost 3, with 17 bases in between. CDR3 sequence: CASSLRGGARYEQYF. CDR3 DNA: TGTGCCAGCAGCCTGAGGGGGGGGGCCCGCTACGAGCAGTACTTC.